This T cell receptor beta chain emerged from a study of graft-versus-host responses after intestinal transplantation. Study-wide context: For around 3 years after anti-thymocyte globulin induction, all recipients took tacrolimus and steroids. General study results and limits: Some patients had graft-donor T cell macrochimerism. In their allografts, the ratios of graft-versus-host to host-versus-graft T cell clones were high. Association was observed between peak circulating GvH clone levels and early post-transplant HvG declines.

Details on this clone: Its antigen remains unknown.

Data came from immunoSEQ multiplex PCR; TCRdb stores just in-frame clones and leaves some out. The repertoire consists of roughly 40,000 clones, with about 90% occurring once and the leading ten covering 6% to 7.5%. Germline V gene sequence: CDR1 SGHRS, CDR2 YFSETQ. This CDR3 contains 13 residues. The chain combines TRBV5-1 with TRBJ2-5; 7 bases line up with TRBD1. The J call may not be correct, given that the DNA end is closer to TRBJ2-7. The sequence was collected from a human patient who received an intestinal transplant, so some T cells may come from the graft donor. The input for sequencing was PBMCs, taken 267 days after transplant. As DNA, the CDR3 is TGCGCCAGCAGCTTAAGGACAGGTACCGAGCAGTACTTC. Translated: CASSLRTGTEQYF.